This T cell receptor (beta chain) was obtained from a study of cytomegalovirus exposure and HLA in healthy donors. Study-wide points: A few CMV-associated chains proved CMV antigen-specific in vitro. There were some public TCRs occurring in many donors, but most TCR sequences were rare. The study labeled roughly 160 TCR beta chains cytomegalovirus-associated.

Clones were read by immunoSEQ multiplex PCR, and TCRdb kept only the in-frame ones, dropping some. The profile shows 200,000 to 300,000 clones, less than 95% of them singletons. A remark on this clone: Antigen unknown.

Looked up from germline, CDR1 is MDHEN and CDR2 is SYDVKM. This CDR3 comprises 15 residues. The ends lost 1 base at V and 2 bases at J; junction bases unmatched: 5. The source of this sequence is a woman aged 25 to 39 in good health and CMV-seronegative. Sequencing was carried out using PBMCs. The chain couples TRBV28 to TRBJ2-7; 7 positions match TRBD1. CDR3 sequence reads: CASSLSGTDTYEQYF. The DNA for the CDR3 is TGTGCCAGCAGTTTATCCGGGACAGACACCTACGAGCAGTACTTC.